One and the same sample provided the 30 T cell receptor beta chains below, sequenced in a study of CD4+ T cells in melanoma. TCRdb's copy holds only in-frame clones and misses some; the assay was immunoSEQ multiplex PCR. This sample carries around 13,000 clones, around three quarters of them seen once, and the ten largest clones take roughly 17%. The specimen was cells from a culture (not recorded whether cultured in vitro). The receptors were sampled from a human donor with melanoma.

The genes are TRBV6-5 and TRBJ1-3, with D unresolved. The CDR3 extends over 11 amino acids. V lost 8 bases to trimming and J lost 8 bases, with 10 bases between them. In germline, CDR1 is MNHEY, CDR2 SVGAGI. CDR3 protein: CASSLTDTIYF. CDR3 in DNA: TGTGCCAGCTCTCTGACGGACACCATATATTTT.

This clone was seen more than once but under ten times. The CDR3 spells CASSRRGYSSYEQYF. DNA for the CDR3: TGTGCCAGCAGCCGCCGGGGATACAGCTCCTACGAGCAGTACTTC. V usage is TRBV5-6 and J usage is TRBJ2-7; a possible D gene is TRBD2 (5 bases). Trimming pared 4 bases from V and 0 bases from J, leaving 14 bases between. Per the germline V gene, CDR1 is SGHDT and CDR2 is YYEEEE. The CDR3 is 15 amino acids.

The chain couples TRBV5-6 to TRBJ1-1; TRBD1 matches at 10 bases. The V segment lost 4 bases and the J segment 4 bases; nucleotides outside the gene matches: 4. The germline V gene has CDR1 SGHDT and CDR2 YYEEEE. The CDR3 loop spans 14 amino acids. CDR3 amino acids: CASSRDRGATEAFF. CDR3 nucleotides: TGTGCCAGCAGCCGGGACAGGGGCGCCACTGAAGCTTTCTTT. Complete variable domain (other parts from reference TRBV5-6 and TRBJ1-1): DAGVTQSPTHLIKTRGQQVTLRCSPKSGHDTVSWYQQALGQGPQFIFQYYEEEERQRGNFPDRFSGHQFPNYSSELNVNALLLGDSALYLCASSRDRGATEAFFGQGTRLTVV.

This clone was recorded once. The V gene is TRBV18, the J gene TRBJ2-5; D call uncertain. Germline CDR1 KGHSH, CDR2 LQKENI. The V and J ends lost 2 bases and 1 base respectively, with 8 bases between them. The length of the CDR3 is 14 residues. CDR3 DNA sequence: TGTGCCAGCTCACCAGCCCCTAGCCAAGAGACCCAGTACTTC. This translates into CASSPAPSQETQYF.

The chain recombines TRBV5-5 with TRBJ1-1; D not certain. The germline V and J ends were trimmed by 1 base and 6 bases, with 13 bases remaining between them. This CDR3 contains 14 residues. Looked up from germline, CDR1 is SGHKS and CDR2 is YYEKEE (reference sequence). CDR3 loop: CASSLLSDRSEAFF. CDR3 coding DNA: TGTGCCAGCAGCTTGTTGTCAGATAGGTCTGAAGCTTTCTTT.

The chain links TRBV4-2 to TRBJ1-1; D might be TRBD1 (5 bases). The CDR3 spans 13 residues. Trimming left V 4 bases short and J 12 bases short, with 18 bases between. Germline lookup yields CDR1 LGHNA and CDR2 YNFKEQ. The CDR3 is CASSPGAAPGTFF. In DNA form, the CDR3 reads TGTGCCAGCAGCCCTGGGGCAGCTCCTGGGACTTTCTTT.

The chain uses TRBV5-1 and TRBJ2-5, with TRBD1 as a possible D gene (5 bases). Germline lookup yields CDR1 SGHRS and CDR2 YFSETQ. The germline V and J ends were trimmed by 1 base and 5 bases, with 15 bases remaining between them. The CDR3 totals 15 residues. CDR3 amino acids: CASSLNNKGPETQYF. The CDR3 nucleotides read TGCGCCAGCAGCTTGAATAATAAGGGGCCGGAGACCCAGTACTTC.

The chain couples TRBV28 to TRBJ1-2, with D tentatively TRBD1 (5 bases). The CDR3 extends over 13 amino acids. V lost 1 base to trimming and J lost 7 bases, with 10 bases between them. CDR1 is MDHEN and CDR2 is SYDVKM in the germline V gene. This CDR3 is CASSLLAGLGYTF. Here the CDR3 DNA reads TGTGCCAGCAGTTTATTAGCAGGGCTTGGCTACACCTTC.

This chain links TRBV7-2 with TRBJ1-2; possibly TRBD1 for D (6 bases). The CDR3 runs to 16 residues. CDR1 and CDR2 (germline): SGHTA, FQGNSA. The V end was cut by 1 base, the J end by 7 bases, with 19 bases between. The CDR3 nucleotides read TGTGCCAGCAGCTTAGAAATGACCGGGACATCCGGTGGCTACACCTTC. This sequence encodes CASSLEMTGTSGGYTF.

The chain employs TRBV5-1 and TRBJ1-4; D not resolved. The length of the CDR3 is 15 residues. Trimming took 0 bases from V and 0 from J, leaving 6 bases between them. Germline V gene lookup returns CDR1 SGHRS and CDR2 YFSETQ. In nucleotides, the CDR3 is TGCGCCAGCAGCTTGGGGGTTGCAACTAATGAAAAACTGTTTTTT. Protein: CASSLGVATNEKLFF.

The V and J genes are TRBV4-1 and TRBJ2-5; 7 nucleotides align to TRBD2. CDR3 size: 14 residues. V was pared by 3 bases and J by 5 bases, with 6 bases of the junction left unmatched. The germline gives CDR1 MGHRA, CDR2 YSYEKL. The CDR3 sequence is CASSHQERGETQYF. In nucleotides, the CDR3 is TGCGCCAGCAGCCATCAAGAGCGGGGCGAGACCCAGTACTTC.

V and J are TRBV4-1 and TRBJ2-1; TRBD2 is a possible D gene (6 bases). Germline loops: CDR1 MGHRA, CDR2 YSYEKL. Trimming left V 4 bases short and J 0 bases short, with 22 bases between. This CDR3 is 19 amino acids long. CDR3 sequence reads: CASSPPPGLLTSSYNEQFF. For the CDR3, the DNA is TGCGCCAGCAGCCCGCCTCCGGGACTCCTAACCAGCTCCTACAATGAGCAGTTCTTC.

V is TRBV2 and J is TRBJ2-1, with TRBD2 matching over 7 bases. The germline V gene encodes CDR1 SNHLY and CDR2 FYNNEI. This CDR3 comprises 14 residues. After removal of 5 bases from V and 8 bases from J, the junction contained 9 bases not matched to a gene. CDR3 nucleotide sequence: TGTGCCAGCAGTCAGTTGACTAGCCTCGATGAGCAGTTCTTC. It specifies CASSQLTSLDEQFF.

This chain uses TRBV18 with TRBJ1-1; TRBD1 aligns across 7 bases. Unmatched junction bases numbered 5, after V lost 4 bases and J lost 0 bases. The CDR3 loop spans 15 amino acids. The germline V gene has CDR1 KGHSH and CDR2 LQKENI. The CDR3: CASSRNRGLNTEAFF. In DNA form, the CDR3 reads TGTGCCAGCTCACGAAACAGGGGTCTGAACACTGAAGCTTTCTTT.

The chain has TRBV18 and TRBJ2-7; D is unclear. Between the trimmed V and J ends, which lost 6 bases and 3 bases, there was a span of 9 bases. Per the germline V gene, CDR1 is KGHSH and CDR2 is LQKENI. This CDR3 region has 12 residues. CDR3: CASSLTLYEQYF. CDR3 nucleotides: TGTGCCAGCTCCCTTACCCTCTACGAGCAGTACTTC.

The chain carries TRBV6-1 and TRBJ2-3, with D uncertain. The V and J ends lost 6 bases and 2 bases respectively, with 9 bases between them. Germline assignment: CDR1 MNHNS and CDR2 SASEGT. The CDR3 spans 13 residues. The CDR3 DNA follows: TGTGCCAGCAGCAGAGTTTCCACAGATACGCAGTATTTT. Its protein product is CASSRVSTDTQYF.

V is TRBV11-2 and J is TRBJ1-4; a weak D match, TRBD1 (5 bases). Trimming left V 5 bases short and J 3 bases short, with 13 bases between. The CDR3 sequence is 15 residues long. Germline V gives CDR1 SGHAT, CDR2 FQNNGV. The CDR3 bases are TGTGCCAGCAGCGCTAGACAGTCGTCTAATGAAAAACTGTTTTTT. It is translated as CASSARQSSNEKLFF.

The rearrangement joins TRBV7-6 to TRBJ1-5, with D possibly being TRBD1 (5 bases). The V gene lost 2 bases and the J gene lost 5 bases, with 10 bases spanning the gap. The CDR3 spans 14 residues. Germline V gives CDR1 SGHVS, CDR2 FNYEAQ. The CDR3 nucleotides read TGTGCCAGCAGCTTATGGGGGGGGGATCAGCCCCAGCATTTT. Amino acids: CASSLWGGDQPQHF.

This CDR3 is CASSHLTGFDGYTF. For the CDR3, the DNA is TGTGCCAGCAGCCATCTGACAGGGTTTGACGGCTACACCTTC. The chain combines TRBV7-8 with TRBJ1-2; TRBD1 matches 7 bases. Germline lookup yields CDR1 SGHVS and CDR2 FQNEAQ. The CDR3 has 14 amino acids. Trimming cost V 5 bases and J 8 bases; bases outside gene matches: 11.

The gene calls are TRBV5-1 and TRBJ2-1; TRBD2 might be the D (5 bases). Deletions cut 1 base from V and 1 base from J, with 9 bases between. Germline V CDR1 and CDR2: SGHRS, YFSETQ. This CDR3 region has 15 residues. CDR3: CASSLLEGSYNEQFF. The DNA of the CDR3 is TGCGCCAGCAGCTTGCTTGAGGGTTCCTACAATGAGCAGTTCTTC.

The chain carries TRBV15 and TRBJ2-1, with 8 positions matching TRBD1. Losses at the gene ends were 3 bases for V and 8 bases for J; bases not matched to a gene: 9. The V gene's germline CDR1 is LNHNV and CDR2 YYDKDF (reference sequence). The CDR3 has 15 residues. The CDR3, as DNA: TGTGCCACCAGCAGGCAAAAATTGACAGGGGATGAGCAGTTCTTC. This translates into CATSRQKLTGDEQFF.

The chain employs TRBV28 and TRBJ1-1; no clear D gene. The germline V gene encodes CDR1 MDHEN and CDR2 SYDVKM. This CDR3 region has 11 residues. The ends were cut back, 6 bases at V and 5 bases at J, with 7 bases in the middle. The CDR3 reads CASRRWTEAFF. CDR3 bases: TGTGCCAGCAGAAGGTGGACTGAAGCTTTCTTT.

This clone was seen only a few times. This chain uses TRBV12-5 with TRBJ1-6, with no clear D. Per the germline V gene, CDR1 is LGHNT and CDR2 is FRNRAP. Trimming pared 1 base from V and 16 bases from J, leaving 14 bases between. CDR3 length equals 13 residues. The CDR3 loop is CASGLEERSPLHF. Here the CDR3 DNA reads TGTGCTAGTGGTTTGGAAGAGAGGTCCCCACTCCACTTT.

This rearrangement joins TRBV9 to TRBJ1-6; D is possibly TRBD1 (5 bases). V was clipped by 4 bases and J by 13 bases, with 18 bases between them. The CDR3 contains 14 residues. Per the germline V gene, CDR1 is SGDLS and CDR2 is YYNGEE. The DNA of the CDR3 is TGTGCCAGCAGCAGAGGGGATCTGAGATTCCCCCTCCACTTT. Its protein is CASSRGDLRFPLHF.

The chain couples TRBV30 to TRBJ1-6, with a weak D call TRBD1 (6 bases). Trimming stripped 5 bases from V and 5 bases from J, with 10 bases between. Looked up from germline, CDR1 is GTSNPN and CDR2 is SVGIG (reference sequence). The CDR3 consists of 13 residues. CDR3 nucleotides: TGTGCCTGGGGCAGGGGACATAATTCACCCCTCCACTTT. Residues: CAWGRGHNSPLHF.

The V and J genes are TRBV19 and TRBJ2-4, with 10 bases matching TRBD1. The germline V gene has CDR1 LNHDA and CDR2 SQIVND (reference sequence). This CDR3 is 17 amino acids long. V trimming: 9 bases; J trimming: 2 bases; junction bases outside the gene matches: 13. This chain's CDR3 is CARAGQGTEDTKNIQYF. CDR3 coding DNA: TGTGCCAGAGCGGGACAGGGGACAGAAGATACCAAAAACATTCAGTACTTC.

Points on this clone: At one end the junction does not follow the germline gene, possibly because of a read error. This rearrangement joins TRBV30 to TRBJ1-2; D gene unclear. The CDR3 runs 12 residues. Germline V gene data show CDR1 as GTSNPN and CDR2 as SVGIG (reference sequence). The CDR3 sequence is CAWSVQGASLNF. The CDR3 DNA follows: TGTGCCTGGAGTGTACAAGGCGCCAGCCTTAACTTC.

This clone was seen more than once but under ten times. The chain has TRBV11-2 and TRBJ2-6; no reliable D call. This CDR3 spans 17 amino acids. CDR1 SGHAT and CDR2 FQNNGV come from the germline V gene. V was clipped by 6 bases and J by 0 bases, with 15 bases between them. In nucleotides, the CDR3 is TGTGCCAGCAGAGTAGGACGGACCTACTCTGGGGCCAACGTCCTGACTTTC. Encoded protein: CASRVGRTYSGANVLTF.

The rearrangement links TRBV19 to TRBJ2-7, with D perhaps given as TRBD1 or TRBD2 (6 bases each). V was clipped by 1 base and J by 5 bases, with 9 bases between them. The CDR3 sequence is 13 residues long. Germline V gives CDR1 LNHDA, CDR2 SQIVND (reference sequence). CDR3 in DNA: TGTGCCAGTAGTATAGGGGGGGCCAACGAGCAGTACTTC. Translating it yields CASSIGGANEQYF.

This clone has a handful of counts. The gene calls are TRBV2 and TRBJ1-2, with a tentative D call TRBD1 (5 bases). Trimming pared 3 bases from V and 6 bases from J, leaving 8 bases between. Germline CDR1 is SNHLY and CDR2 is FYNNEI. The CDR3 runs 12 residues. The CDR3 loop reads CASSDLGDGYTF. The CDR3 nucleotides are TGTGCCAGCAGTGACCTGGGGGATGGCTACACCTTC.